Following are 22 T cell receptor beta chains from one sample sequenced in a study of T cell clusters in autoimmune cytopenias. TRB was amplified by touch-down multiplex PCR, primer pools A and B combined. TCRdb reprocessed the multiplex PCR reads and keeps a single row for each CDR3 protein, giving no DNA. In all, the sample yields about 2,000 distinct CDR3 sequences. About 37,500 genome equivalents of blood DNA were amplified for TRB. The sample was also linked to a second study, of T cell repertoires in aging, cancer and after chemotherapy.

The sample consisted of peripheral blood. All receptors come from a human donor in good health.

The chain joins TRBV5-1 to TRBJ2-2. The CDR3 sequence is 14 residues long. Germline-derived CDR1 and CDR2 are SGHRS and YFSETQ. CDR3 loop: CASSLRQNTGELFF.

The V and J genes are TRBV7-2 and TRBJ2-7; TCRdb indicates TRBD1, and absent DNA this call remains unverified. CDR3 length: 17 residues. The germline V gene encodes CDR1 SGHTA and CDR2 FQGNSA. The CDR3 sequence: CASSRSGRGGPAYEQYF.

The chain carries TRBV28 and TRBJ2-2; TCRdb lists TRBD2, though no DNA is available to test this call. The CDR3 spans 13 residues. CDR1 and CDR2 from the germline V gene are MDHEN and SYDVKM. CDR3 in amino acids: CASSLSSPGELFF.

Measured by frequency, this clonotype is large. The gene calls are TRBV30 and TRBJ2-2; with no DNA, the TCRdb D assignment of TRBD2 cannot be verified. This CDR3 is 17 amino acids long. Germline V gene data show CDR1 as GTSNPN and CDR2 as SVGIG (reference sequence). The CDR3 protein is CAWSVLGGSLNTGELFF.

In terms of frequency, this clonotype is medium-sized. V is TRBV6-2 or TRBV6-3 and J is TRBJ1-1; TCRdb's D call of TRBD1 is untestable without DNA. The V gene's germline CDR1 is MNHEY and CDR2 SVGEGT. CDR3 length: 14 amino acids. The CDR3 spells CASSSPGWNTEAFF.

The V gene is TRBV12-5, the J gene TRBJ1-4; there is no DNA to check the TCRdb D call of TRBD1. From germline, CDR1 is LGHNT and CDR2 FRNRAP. The CDR3 extends over 15 amino acids. The CDR3 sequence is CASGPGQVQGEKLFF.

Its frequency marks this clonotype as large. The rearrangement links TRBV27 to TRBJ2-3; absent DNA, TCRdb's TRBD2 call cannot be checked. The CDR3 is 17 amino acids. Germline lookup yields CDR1 MNHEY and CDR2 SMNVEV (reference sequence). CDR3 protein: CASSQGLAGAGTDTQYF.

The chain links TRBV7-2 to TRBJ2-7; absent DNA, TCRdb's TRBD1 call cannot be checked. Germline CDR1 and CDR2: SGHTA and FQGNSA. The CDR3 is made up of 14 amino acids. CDR3 sequence reads: CASSLREGTYEQYF. The entire variable domain, with the rest obtained from reference TRBV7-2 and TRBJ2-7, is as follows: GAGVSQSPSNKVTEKGKDVELRCDPISGHTALYWYRQSLGQGLEFLIYFQGNSAPDKSGLPSDRFSAERTGGSVSTLTIQRTQQEDSAVYLCASSLREGTYEQYFGPGTRLTVT.

This clonotype is medium-sized by frequency. The chain carries TRBV5-1 and TRBJ1-6. Germline-derived CDR1 and CDR2 are SGHRS and YFSETQ. The length of the CDR3 is 14 residues. The CDR3 reads CASSLAGYNSPLHF.

The chain has TRBV7-2 and TRBJ1-1; TCRdb designates TRBD1, a call that cannot be tested without DNA. The V gene's germline CDR1 is SGHTA and CDR2 FQGNSA. This CDR3 spans 13 amino acids. CDR3 sequence reads: CAGEWAAGAEAFF.

The chain links TRBV14 to TRBJ1-1; TCRdb calls TRBD1, which cannot be checked without DNA. Germline CDR1 is SGHDN and CDR2 is FVKESK. There are 13 residues in the CDR3. Here the CDR3 reads CASSQDGTGEAFF.

The rearrangement links TRBV20-1 to TRBJ1-1; TCRdb designates TRBD1, a call that cannot be tested without DNA. There are 14 residues in the CDR3. From germline, CDR1 is DFQATT and CDR2 SNEGSKA (reference sequence). CDR3 amino acids: CSHIPSGQHTEAFF.

Considering frequency, this clonotype is medium-sized. The chain couples TRBV6-6 to TRBJ2-4. The CDR3 spans 14 residues. The germline V gene encodes CDR1 MNHNY and CDR2 SVGAGI (reference sequence). This CDR3 is CASMEKQTKNIQYF.

V usage is TRBV7-9 and J usage is TRBJ2-3; TCRdb indicates TRBD1, and absent DNA this call remains unverified. CDR3 length: 14 residues. The germline V gene encodes CDR1 SEHNR and CDR2 FQNEAQ (reference sequence). The CDR3 loop is CASSLTGGTDTQYF.

This clonotype is labeled medium-sized (0.01 to 0.1%) based on frequency. The gene calls are TRBV24-1 and TRBJ2-3; TCRdb's D call of TRBD2 is untestable without DNA. This CDR3 has 15 amino acids. Germline V gives CDR1 KGHDR, CDR2 SFDVKD. This CDR3 is CATSDPGGVTDTQYF.

Judged by frequency, this clonotype is large. The chain employs TRBV30 and TRBJ2-3; the TCRdb call, TRBD2, lacks DNA for checking. The CDR3 spans 17 residues. Per the germline V gene, CDR1 is GTSNPN and CDR2 is SVGIG (reference sequence). This CDR3 is CAWSATRLAGGQDTQYF.

This clonotype counts as medium-sized (0.01 to 0.1%) by frequency. The genes are TRBV12-3 or TRBV12-4 and TRBJ2-2. This CDR3 has 16 residues. The CDR3 is CASSSRGTENTGELFF.

This clonotype registers medium-sized by frequency. V is TRBV27 and J is TRBJ2-1; the TCRdb D gene call, TRBD1, has no DNA to confirm it. This CDR3 has 15 residues. CDR1 and CDR2 (germline): MNHEY, SMNVEV (reference sequence). CDR3 residues: CASRIEGLSYNEQFF.

The chain is built from TRBV20-1 and TRBJ2-3. CDR3 length equals 13 residues. Germline lookup yields CDR1 DFQATT and CDR2 SNEGSKA (reference sequence). This CDR3 reads CSASLSPTDTQYF.

CDR3 in amino acids: CASSFGAMNTEAFF. The genes are TRBV5-1 and TRBJ1-1; the TCRdb D gene call, TRBD1, has no DNA to confirm it. Germline-derived CDR1 and CDR2 are SGHRS and YFSETQ. The CDR3 covers 14 residues.

This clonotype is deemed medium-sized (0.01 to 0.1%) by its frequency. CDR3 loop: CASSRQAGEGEKLFF. The J gene is TRBJ1-4, the V gene TRBV18. This CDR3 is built from 15 residues. The germline V gene has CDR1 KGHSH and CDR2 LQKENI. Variable domain in full (rest from reference TRBV18 and TRBJ1-4): NAGVMQNPRHLVRRRGQEARLRCSPMKGHSHVYWYRQLPEEGLKFMVYLQKENIIDESGMPKERFSAEFPKEGPSILRIQQVVRGDSAAYFCASSRQAGEGEKLFFGSGTQLSVL.

Judged by frequency, this clonotype is medium-sized (0.01 to 0.1%). This chain joins TRBV7-9 and TRBJ2-3. The V gene's germline CDR1 is SEHNR and CDR2 FQNEAQ (reference sequence). The CDR3 sequence is 15 residues long. This CDR3 reads CASSLGVSSTDTQYF.